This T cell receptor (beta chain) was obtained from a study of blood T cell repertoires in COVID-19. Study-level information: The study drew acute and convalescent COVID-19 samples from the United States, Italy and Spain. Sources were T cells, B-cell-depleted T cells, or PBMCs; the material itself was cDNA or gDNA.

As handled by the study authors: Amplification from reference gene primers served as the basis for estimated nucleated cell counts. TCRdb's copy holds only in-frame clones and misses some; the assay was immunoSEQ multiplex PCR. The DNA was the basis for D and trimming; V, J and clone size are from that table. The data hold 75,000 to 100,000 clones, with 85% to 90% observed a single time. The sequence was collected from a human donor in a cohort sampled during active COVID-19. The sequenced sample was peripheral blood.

This CDR3 is CASSDSRGPATNEKLFF. The CDR3 DNA reads TGTGCCAGCAGCGATTCCAGGGGACCTGCAACTAATGAAAAACTGTTTTTT. The chain joins TRBV9 to TRBJ1-4, with D perhaps TRBD1 (6 bases). The germline CDR1 and CDR2 sequences are SGDLS and YYNGEE. The CDR3 contains 17 residues. Trimming pared 3 bases from V and 0 bases from J, leaving 15 bases between.